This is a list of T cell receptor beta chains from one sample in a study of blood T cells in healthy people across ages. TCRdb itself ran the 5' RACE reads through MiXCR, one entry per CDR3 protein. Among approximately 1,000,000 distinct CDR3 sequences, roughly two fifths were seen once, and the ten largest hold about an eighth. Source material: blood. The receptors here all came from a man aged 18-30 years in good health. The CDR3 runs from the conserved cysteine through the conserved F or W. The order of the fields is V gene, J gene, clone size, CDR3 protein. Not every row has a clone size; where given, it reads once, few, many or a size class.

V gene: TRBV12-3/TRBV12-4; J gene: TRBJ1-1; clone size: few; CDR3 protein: CASSSAGTGEETEAFF
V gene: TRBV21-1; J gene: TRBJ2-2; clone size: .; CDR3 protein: CASSKVGPAGELFF
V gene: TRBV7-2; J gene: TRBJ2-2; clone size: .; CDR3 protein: CASSLAKNANTGELFF
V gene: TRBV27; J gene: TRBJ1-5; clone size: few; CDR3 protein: CASSFTPDQPQHF
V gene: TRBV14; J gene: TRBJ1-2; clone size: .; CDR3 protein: CASSQTVVNYGYTF
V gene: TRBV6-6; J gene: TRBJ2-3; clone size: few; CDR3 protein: CASSPRDSYTDTQYF
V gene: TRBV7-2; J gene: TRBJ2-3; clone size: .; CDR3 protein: CASSPGLAGEPNTDTQYF
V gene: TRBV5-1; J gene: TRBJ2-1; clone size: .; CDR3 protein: CASSLVGGVTYNEQFF
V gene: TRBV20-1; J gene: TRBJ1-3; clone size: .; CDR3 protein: CSARGTGGRDTIYF
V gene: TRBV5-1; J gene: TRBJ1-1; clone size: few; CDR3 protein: CASRPGASTEAFF
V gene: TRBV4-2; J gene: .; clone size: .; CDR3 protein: CASSQATDYNEQYF